This T cell receptor beta chain originates from a study of blood T cell repertoires in COVID-19. The CDR3 runs 14 residues. In germline, CDR1 is MNHEY, CDR2 SVGAGI. Losses at the gene ends were 6 bases for V and 6 bases for J; bases not matched to a gene: 9. Profiling relied on immunoSEQ multiplex PCR, and the TCRdb table lists in-frame clones only, not all of them. This table has tens of thousands of clones, 65% to 70% appearing once. The sequenced material came from peripheral blood. The receptor was derived from a human donor in a cohort sampled during active COVID-19. The chain is built from TRBV6-5 and TRBJ1-2; 8 positions agree with TRBD1. CDR3 coding DNA: TGTGCCAGCAGCCCGCCACAGGGGGGAAATGGCTACACCTTC. It specifies CASSPPQGGNGYTF.